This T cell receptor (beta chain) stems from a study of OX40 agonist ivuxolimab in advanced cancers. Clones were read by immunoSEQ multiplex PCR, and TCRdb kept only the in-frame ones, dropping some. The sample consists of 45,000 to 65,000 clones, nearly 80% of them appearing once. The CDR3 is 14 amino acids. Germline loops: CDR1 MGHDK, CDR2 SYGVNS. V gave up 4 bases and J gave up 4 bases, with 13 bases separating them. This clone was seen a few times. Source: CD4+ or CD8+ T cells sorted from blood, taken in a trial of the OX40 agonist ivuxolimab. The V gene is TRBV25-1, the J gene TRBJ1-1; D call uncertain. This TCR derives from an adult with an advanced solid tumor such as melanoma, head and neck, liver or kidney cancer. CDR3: CASSVLPEGTEAFF. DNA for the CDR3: TGTGCCAGCAGTGTCCTCCCCGAGGGCACTGAAGCTTTCTTT.